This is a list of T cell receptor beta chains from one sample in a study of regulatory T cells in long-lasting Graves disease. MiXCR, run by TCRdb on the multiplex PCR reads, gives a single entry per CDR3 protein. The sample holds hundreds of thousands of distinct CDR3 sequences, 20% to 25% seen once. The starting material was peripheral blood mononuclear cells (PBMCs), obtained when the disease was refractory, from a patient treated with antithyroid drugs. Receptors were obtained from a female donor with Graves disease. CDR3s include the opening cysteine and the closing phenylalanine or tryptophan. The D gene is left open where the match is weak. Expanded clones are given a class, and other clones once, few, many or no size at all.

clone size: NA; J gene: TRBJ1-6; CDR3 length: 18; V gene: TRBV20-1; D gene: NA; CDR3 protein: CSARNTEARMVSNSPLHF; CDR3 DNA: TGCAGTGCTAGAAACACGGAAGCGCGAATGGTCTCCAATTCACCCCTCCACTTT
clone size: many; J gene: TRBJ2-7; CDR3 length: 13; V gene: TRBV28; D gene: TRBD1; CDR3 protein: CASSRTGKYEQYF; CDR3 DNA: TGTGCCAGCAGCCGGACAGGGAAATACGAGCAGTACTTC
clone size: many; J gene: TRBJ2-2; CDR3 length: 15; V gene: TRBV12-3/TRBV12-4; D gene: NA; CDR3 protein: CASSLARFGYGELFF; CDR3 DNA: TGTGCCAGCAGTTTAGCGCGGTTTGGTTACGGGGAGCTGTTTTTT
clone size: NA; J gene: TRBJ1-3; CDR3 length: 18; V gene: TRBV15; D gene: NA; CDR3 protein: CATSRDLDSRSFSNTIYF; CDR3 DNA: TGTGCCACCAGCAGAGATCTGGACAGCCGATCCTTCAGCAACACCATATATTTT
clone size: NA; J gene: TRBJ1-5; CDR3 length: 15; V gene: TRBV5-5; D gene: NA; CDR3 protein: CASSLQAGLNQPQHF; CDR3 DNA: TGTGCCAGCAGCTTGCAGGCAGGGCTCAATCAGCCCCAGCATTTT
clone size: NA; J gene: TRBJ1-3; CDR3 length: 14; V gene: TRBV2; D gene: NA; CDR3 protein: CASSDRPSGNTIYF; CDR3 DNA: TGTGCCAGCAGTGACCGACCCTCTGGAAACACCATATATTTT
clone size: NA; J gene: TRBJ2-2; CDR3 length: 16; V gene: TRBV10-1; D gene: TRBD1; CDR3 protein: CASSDQGVVDTGELFF; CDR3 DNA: TGCGCCAGCAGTGATCAGGGGGTTGTTGACACCGGGGAGCTGTTTTTT
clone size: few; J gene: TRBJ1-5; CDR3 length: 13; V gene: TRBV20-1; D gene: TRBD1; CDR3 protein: CSAITGGGQPQHF; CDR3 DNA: TGCAGTGCTATTACAGGGGGCGGTCAGCCCCAGCATTTT
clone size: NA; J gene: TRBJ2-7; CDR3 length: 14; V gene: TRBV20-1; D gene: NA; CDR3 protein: CSARDRASSYEQYF; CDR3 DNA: TGCAGTGCTAGAGATAGGGCAAGCTCCTACGAGCAGTACTTC
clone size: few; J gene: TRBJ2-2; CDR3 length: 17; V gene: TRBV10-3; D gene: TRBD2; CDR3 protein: CAISESKTSGRRGELFF; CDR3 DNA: TGTGCCATCAGTGAGTCCAAGACTAGCGGGAGACGCGGGGAGCTGTTTTTT